This T cell receptor (beta chain) was recovered during a study of shared clonotypes between healthy human individuals (dated by TCRdb to 2018 to 2020). Looking at the study overall: A couple of women and a few men aged 18 to 49 years were included in the cohort. For each donor, three plates each were used for CD4 naive and CD4 memory, two plates were used for CD8 naive, and one plate was used for CD8 memory. The study deeply sequenced blood TCR repertoires of about 5 healthy adults to estimate repertoire size and the extent of clonotype sharing between individuals. To increase sequencing depth and limit assay-specific biases, TCR repertoire library preparation and sequencing were carried out by different laboratories using diverse techniques. Between about 0.94 and 8.9 billion PBMCs per donor were obtained by leukapheresis. Overall study results and their limits: Because the study included only a small number of donors, the genetic and exposure-history diversity represented was limited. Compared with non-shared clonotypes, clonotypes shared by all four sorted-subset donors had higher generation probabilities. Rarefaction of sorted-subset datasets indicated incomplete sequencing despite the large sequencing depth. Sampling was restricted to blood, and TCR repertoires in tissues likely differ from the TCR repertoires found in blood. Across a few donors, roughly 5.4% of naive CD4, approximately 3.5% of naive CD8, about 2.3% of memory CD4, and 0.3% to 0.45% of memory CD8 clonotypes were shared. Naive subsets generally had larger estimated clonotype richness than memory subsets did. Pairwise subsampling indicated that sequencing depth was expected to affect the degree of clonotype sharing among donors.

About this clone: Its antigen is currently not known. No much larger clone is present one base from it, and per-base qualities are unavailable.

Donors were healthy HIV-negative adults with no recently reported acute infections or vaccinations. All donors were Caucasian adults living in Nashville, Tennessee, USA. Magnetic negative selection was used to enrich CD4+ T cells, after which naive cells were positively selected on CD45RA and the negative fraction became the memory subset. Blood was obtained by leukapheresis, after which PBMCs were separated by Ficoll-Histopaque density gradient centrifugation and cryopreserved in liquid nitrogen vapor phase. Analytical flow cytometry was used to check the purity and quantity of every magnetically sorted T cell population. Genomic DNA was isolated from each sorted fraction and quantified by UV absorbance on a Nanodrop 2000c. Using the deep immunoSEQ assay, TCR CDR3 regions were amplified from genomic DNA by multiplex PCR. Genomic DNA extracted from each cell subset was distributed evenly over all wells of several immunoSEQ 96-well plates, and each plate served as one replicate. For sorted subsets, approximately 200 ng of genomic DNA, equivalent to around 29,000 T cell genomes, went into each replicate PCR. Purified libraries were measured with a Qubit 3.0 fluorometer, size-checked on a Bioanalyzer 2100, and measured again with the KAPA Library Quantification kit. Each immunoSEQ 96-well plate was sequenced on its own single-read 150-cycle Illumina NextSeq 550 flow cell. In the original analysis: Because the immunoSEQ output included only junctional sequences and no quality scores, the filtering could not be the same as the filtering used for full-length reads. To assign V/J genes and CDR3, sequences were annotated against IMGT germline references using PyIR, a Python wrapper for IgBLAST v1.9. Reads were removed for weak V/J assignments (E-value above 1e-6), missing CDR3, stop codons, out-of-frame junctions, or ambiguous translated residues. A V3J clonotype was defined by an identical inferred V gene, J gene, and CDR3 amino acid sequence. To compute the percentage overlap between repertoires, the number of shared unique clonotypes was divided by the size of the smaller repertoire. Three approaches were used to assess repertoire richness: RTK rarefaction, the Chao1 estimator, and Recon v2.1 estimates of unobserved clonotypes. For all TCRbeta clonotypes obtained by the gDNA method from a handful of donors, generation probabilities were computed with OLGA. TCRdb limited this immuneACCESS table to in-frame rearrangements with V and J called. A share of clones is missing; checked studies link under half to unresolved V genes, and the rest is unexplained. Clonal size and the V and J genes are those of that table, whereas D and trimming came from the DNA. In all, the sample holds about 1.1 million clones, and around three quarters of those were seen once. The leading ten clones occupy 0.89% of the sample.

CDR1 and CDR2 are drawn from the germline V gene (reference sequence): LNHDA, SQIVND. V and J lose 5 bases and 0 bases, and a span of 11 bases separates them. The CDR3 holds 14 amino acids from the cysteine to the phenylalanine. This entry keeps only the CDR3 DNA: 42 bases, framed from base 1. The sequence joins TRBV19 to TRBJ2-7; TRBD2 is perhaps the D gene, given 5 matching bases. This sequence originates from a man younger than 35 in good health. Some clones in this sample may be carry-over from other donors' samples. The sample consisted of memory CD4+ T cells from PBMCs. The cell subset or site label, as the study defines it: CD45RA-negative fraction. The DNA sequence is as follows: TGTGCCAGTAGTCCGGAGCGGTTCTCCTACGAGCAGTACTTC. Translated, it reads CASSPERFSYEQYF.